Following are 9 T cell receptor beta chains from one sample sequenced in a study of cytomegalovirus exposure and HLA in healthy donors. PCR involved 60 Vbeta and 13 Jbeta primers. Measured with immunoSEQ multiplex PCR; TCRdb has only the in-frame clones, and not every one. Among about 140,000 clones listed, roughly 86% were seen once. The sample comprised PBMCs. Source of these receptors: a woman in her 40s in good health and CMV-seronegative.

This clone was picked up a small number of times. The chain is built from TRBV7-7 and TRBJ2-5; tentatively, D is TRBD2 (6 bases). This CDR3 is built from 15 residues. Germline lookup yields CDR1 SSHAT and CDR2 FNYEAQ (reference sequence). The CDR3 DNA sequence: TGTGCTAGCGGCCGCGGGACCTCGAGCAAAGAGACCCAGTACTTC. It yields the protein CASGRGTSSKETQYF. The full variable domain, its missing parts supplied by reference TRBV7-7 and TRBJ2-5, is GAGVSQSPRYKVTKRGQDVTLRCDPISSHATLYWYQQALGQGPEFLTYFNYEAQPDKSGLPSDRFSAERPEGSISTLTIQRTEQRDSAMYRCASGRGTSSKETQYFGPGTRLLVL.

This rearrangement joins TRBV12-2 to TRBJ2-3; the table's D gene call, TRBD2, was not cross checked with the DNA. TRBV12-2 is given as a pseudogene. This CDR3 has 15 residues. CDR3 bases: TGTGCAAGCCTGCGGGCTAGCGATAGCACAGATACGCAGTATTTT. Translation gives CASLRASDSTDTQYF.

The chain joins TRBV30 to TRBJ1-3; D remains unclear. V lost 6 bases and J lost 0, with 12 bases in between. Germline CDR1 and CDR2: GTSNPN and SVGIG (reference sequence). This CDR3 has 14 residues. Written as DNA, the CDR3 is TGTGCCTGCCAAATAGGCGGCTCTGGAAACACCATATATTTT. It specifies CACQIGGSGNTIYF.

The chain uses TRBV5-1 and TRBJ2-7; D might be TRBD1 (5 bases). Trimming took off 0 bases at V and 6 bases at J, with 13 bases between the two ends. Germline CDR1 reads SGHRS; CDR2 reads YFSETQ. The CDR3 covers 14 residues. The CDR3 DNA sequence: TGCGCCAGCAGCTTGGCCGGGCAGGGTGTCGAGCAGTACTTC. Its translation: CASSLAGQGVEQYF.

This chain uses TRBV5-6 with TRBJ1-6; 7 bases map to TRBD1. V lost 0 bases, J lost 7 bases, and 4 bases stayed unmatched. Germline CDR1 SGHDT, CDR2 YYEEEE. The CDR3 spans 15 residues. DNA for the CDR3: TGTGCCAGCAGCTTGGGGCAGGGGGACAATTCACCCCTCCACTTT. Translation gives CASSLGQGDNSPLHF.

The V call is TRBV4-1, the J call TRBJ1-4, with D tentatively TRBD1 (6 bases). This CDR3 is 14 amino acids long. Germline assignment: CDR1 MGHRA and CDR2 YSYEKL. V was cut by 0 bases and J by 11 bases, with 13 bases left in between. This CDR3 reads CASSQEGAAGKLFF. In DNA, the CDR3 is TGCGCCAGCAGCCAAGAGGGGGCTGCTGGGAAACTGTTTTTT.

The chain uses TRBV2 and TRBJ1-2; 7 nucleotides match TRBD1. Germline V CDR1 and CDR2: SNHLY, FYNNEI. Trimming cost V 5 bases and J 3 bases; bases outside gene matches: 6. The CDR3 is 14 residues long. The CDR3 spells CASSLNRGDYGYTF. CDR3 DNA: TGTGCCAGCAGTCTTAACAGGGGCGACTATGGCTACACCTTC.

In DNA, the CDR3 is TGTGCCAGCAGCTTAGGAGCGACGCTGTCGACCGGGTACGAGCAGTACTTC. Translation: CASSLGATLSTGYEQYF. The chain joins TRBV11-3 to TRBJ2-7; D is ambiguous. Germline loops: CDR1 SGHNT, CDR2 YENEEA. Trimming stripped 1 base from V and 4 bases from J, with 20 bases between. The CDR3 length is 17 residues.

The rearrangement links TRBV28 to TRBJ2-2; 7 bases map to TRBD2. V lost 9 bases to trimming and J lost 5 bases; unmatched junction nucleotides: 12. The CDR3 is 15 residues long. In germline, CDR1 is MDHEN, CDR2 SYDVKM. The CDR3 spells CASATAGEGTGELFF. In DNA, the CDR3 is TGTGCCAGTGCTACGGCGGGAGAGGGAACCGGGGAGCTGTTTTTT.